The T cell receptor (beta chain) under discussion was sequenced for a study of blood T cell repertoires in COVID-19. Profiling relied on immunoSEQ multiplex PCR, and the TCRdb table lists in-frame clones only, not all of them. The data hold 370,000 or so clones, with 70% to 90% observed a single time. This clone was seen more than once but under ten times. In terms of age and location, participants ranged from about 18 to 89 years and lived in about two dozen US areas. The study assigned cohorts using participant-reported clinical history. Symptom resolution, clearance, or two negative PCRs marked the recovered donors of Cohort 3. The CDR3 contains 16 residues. CDR1 is LGHNA and CDR2 is YNFKEQ in the germline V gene. J gave up 6 bases and V 1 base, and 7 bases lay outside the gene matches.

The sequenced sample consisted of PBMCs or T cells enriched from blood (not recorded which). The chain has TRBV4-2 and TRBJ1-4; 8 positions match TRBD1. The receptor was derived from a man younger than 40 who had recovered from COVID-19. The CDR3: CASSQAQNRGDEKLFF. The CDR3, as DNA: TGTGCCAGCAGCCAAGCCCAAAACAGGGGGGATGAAAAACTGTTTTTT.